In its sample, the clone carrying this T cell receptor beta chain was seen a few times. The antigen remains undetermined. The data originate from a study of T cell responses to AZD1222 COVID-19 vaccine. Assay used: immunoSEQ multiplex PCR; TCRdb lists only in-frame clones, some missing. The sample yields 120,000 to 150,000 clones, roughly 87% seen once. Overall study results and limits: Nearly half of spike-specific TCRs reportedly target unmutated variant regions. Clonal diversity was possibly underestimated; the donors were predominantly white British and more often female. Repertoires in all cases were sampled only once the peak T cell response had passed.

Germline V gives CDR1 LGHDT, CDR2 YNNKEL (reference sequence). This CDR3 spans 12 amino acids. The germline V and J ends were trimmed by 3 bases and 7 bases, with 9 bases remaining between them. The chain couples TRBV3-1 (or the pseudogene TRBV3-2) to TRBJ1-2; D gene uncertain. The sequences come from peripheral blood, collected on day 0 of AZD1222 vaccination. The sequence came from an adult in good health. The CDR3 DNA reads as TGTGCCAGCAGCCATAGTCCCAGTGGCTACACCTTC. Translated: CASSHSPSGYTF.